The 9 T cell receptor beta chains in this list originate from one sample, sequenced in a study of blood T cell repertoires in COVID-19. The assay was immunoSEQ multiplex PCR, and TCRdb's table has in-frame clones only and misses some. This sample has a few hundred thousand clones, with around 83% found just once. Sequencing was done on a sample of PBMCs or T cells enriched from blood (not recorded which). These receptors were collected from a middle-aged woman who had recovered from COVID-19.

The rearrangement links TRBV30 to TRBJ1-2; 8 nucleotides align to TRBD1. Germline V gene lookup returns CDR1 GTSNPN and CDR2 SVGIG (reference sequence). This CDR3 comprises 15 residues. Losses at the gene ends were 3 bases for V and 3 bases for J; bases not matched to a gene: 9. The CDR3 DNA follows: TGTGCCTGGAGCCCGGGACAGGTGGGGTACTATGGCTACACCTTC. It translates to CAWSPGQVGYYGYTF.

J is TRBJ1-2 and V is TRBV25-1; 8 positions match TRBD1. The junction had 4 bases not matched to a gene; V was cut back by 6 bases and J by 4 bases. The CDR3 has 13 residues. Germline CDR1 and CDR2: MGHDK and SYGVNS. The CDR3 DNA is TGTGCCAGCAGATCAGACAGGGGCTATGGCTACACCTTC. Amino acid sequence: CASRSDRGYGYTF.

V usage is TRBV6-1 and J usage is TRBJ1-1; a weak D match, TRBD1 (5 bases). V dropped 2 bases and J dropped 11 bases, with 9 bases sitting between them. This CDR3 has 11 residues. Germline-derived CDR1 and CDR2 are MNHNS and SASEGT. The CDR3 sequence: CASSEQGGAFF. CDR3 DNA sequence: TGTGCCAGCAGTGAACAGGGAGGGGCTTTCTTT.

The rearrangement joins TRBV18 to TRBJ2-3; 10 bases map to TRBD2. Germline V CDR1 and CDR2: KGHSH, LQKENI. This CDR3 contains 15 residues. V was pared by 4 bases and J by 4 bases, with 5 bases of the junction left unmatched. For the CDR3, the DNA is TGTGCCAGCTCACTTTCTAGCGGGAGTTCAGATACGCAGTATTTT. Translation: CASSLSSGSSDTQYF.

This clone was seen only a few times. This rearrangement joins TRBV2 to TRBJ2-3; 7 nucleotides line up with TRBD2. This CDR3 comprises 14 residues. Looked up from germline, CDR1 is SNHLY and CDR2 is FYNNEI. Trimming at V came to 9 bases and at J to 0 bases, leaving 6 bases not matched to a gene. This CDR3 is CARQRETSTDTQYF. Here the CDR3 DNA reads TGTGCCAGGCAGCGGGAAACTAGCACAGATACGCAGTATTTT.

The rearrangement joins TRBV5-1 to TRBJ2-1; TRBD2 agrees at 13 bases. Trimming removed 0 bases from V and 7 bases from J; junction bases left unmatched: 13. The CDR3 extends over 19 amino acids. Germline V lookup: CDR1 SGHRS, CDR2 YFSETQ. The CDR3 nucleotides are TGCGCCAGCAGCTTGGCCCTCGGACTAGCGGGAGTTCGGGGGAATGAGCAGTTCTTC. Its protein is CASSLALGLAGVRGNEQFF. Based on the CDR3 plus reference TRBV5-1 and TRBJ2-1, the full variable domain is KAGVTQTPRYLIKTRGQQVTLSCSPISGHRSVSWYQQTPGQGLQFLFEYFSETQRNKGNFPGRFSGRQFSNSRSEMNVSTLELGDSALYLCASSLALGLAGVRGNEQFFGPGTRLTVL.

The CDR3 region has the DNA TGTGCCAGCAGTGATGATCGGGGGGCCTACGAGCAGTACTTC. Translation gives CASSDDRGAYEQYF. The chain carries TRBV2 and TRBJ2-7; 7 bases agree with TRBD2. Unmatched junction bases numbered 4, after V lost 3 bases and J lost 2 bases. The CDR3 consists of 14 residues. CDR1 and CDR2 (germline): SNHLY, FYNNEI.

This clone was recorded only once. The same CDR3 arises from other DNA sequences in this sample as well. The rearrangement joins TRBV2 to TRBJ2-5, with TRBD2 as a possible D gene (6 bases). The CDR3 totals 13 residues. Between the trimmed V and J ends, which lost 4 bases and 4 bases, there was a span of 10 bases. Germline CDR1 and CDR2: SNHLY and FYNNEI. The CDR3 reads CASSGQGGETQYF. CDR3 bases: TGTGCCAGCAGTGGTCAGGGAGGAGAGACCCAGTACTTC.

The chain recombines TRBV4-1 with TRBJ2-2; tentatively, D is TRBD2 (6 bases). The CDR3 is 17 residues long. CDR1 is MGHRA, CDR2 YSYEKL, per germline. Trimming stripped 2 bases from V and 6 bases from J, with 19 bases between. The CDR3 nucleotides read TGCGCCAGCAGCCAACTTTGGTCGACTAGATTGGCCGGGGAGCTGTTTTTT. Translating it yields CASSQLWSTRLAGELFF.